This T cell receptor beta chain was captured by sequencing in a study of blood T cell repertoires in COVID-19. As for the study in general: Samples taken during acute and convalescent COVID-19 were collected in the United States, Italy and Spain. PBMCs, B-cell-depleted T cells, or T cells were the source of the cDNA or gDNA that made up the material.

Authors' data handling: It was from reference gene primer amplification that nucleated cell counts were estimated. This table comes from immunoSEQ multiplex PCR, and its TCRdb copy is limited to in-frame clones, with some not included. The V and J calls and the clone size are those of that table, but D and trimming were determined from the DNA. The sample yields 50,000 or so clones, 85% to 90% seen once. Germline CDR1 reads SGHRS; CDR2 reads YFSETQ. This CDR3 has 13 residues. Deletions cut 4 bases from V and 4 bases from J, with 10 bases between. This sequence was found in a human donor in a cohort sampled during active COVID-19. Sequenced: peripheral blood. The chain carries TRBV5-1 and TRBJ2-3; TRBD2 might be the D (6 bases). The CDR3 protein is CASSGRLADTQYF. CDR3 coding DNA: TGCGCCAGCAGCGGAAGACTAGCAGATACGCAGTATTTT.